This T cell receptor beta chain emerged from a study of control samples from healthy donors and cancer patients. The protocol was immunoSEQ multiplex PCR, while the TCRdb copy is restricted to in-frame clones and leaves out a portion. The sample lists 95,000 to 150,000 clones, more than 75% occurring once. The CDR3 sequence is 14 residues long. V was shortened by 3 bases and J by 4 bases, with 11 bases between the two germline ends. Germline V lookup: CDR1 MDHEN, CDR2 SYDVKM. The receptor was derived from a man in his late teens or twenties in good health. The specimen sequenced was blood. V is TRBV28 and J is TRBJ2-3; D not resolved. The CDR3 region has the DNA TGTGCCAGCAGTTTTTCGGGTTCACCAGATACGCAGTATTTT. It is translated as CASSFSGSPDTQYF.